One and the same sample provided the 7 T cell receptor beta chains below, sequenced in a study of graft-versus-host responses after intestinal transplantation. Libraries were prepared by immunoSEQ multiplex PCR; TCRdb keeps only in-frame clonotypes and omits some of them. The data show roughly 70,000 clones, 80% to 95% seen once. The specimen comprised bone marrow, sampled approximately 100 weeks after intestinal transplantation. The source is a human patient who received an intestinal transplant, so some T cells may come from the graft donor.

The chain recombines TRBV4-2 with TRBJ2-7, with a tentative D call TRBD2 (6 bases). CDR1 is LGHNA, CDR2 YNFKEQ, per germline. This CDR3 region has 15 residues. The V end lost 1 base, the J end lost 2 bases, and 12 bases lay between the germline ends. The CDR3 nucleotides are TGTGCCAGCAGCCAAGGAGGTGCGGGGACCTACGAGCAGTACTTC. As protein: CASSQGGAGTYEQYF.

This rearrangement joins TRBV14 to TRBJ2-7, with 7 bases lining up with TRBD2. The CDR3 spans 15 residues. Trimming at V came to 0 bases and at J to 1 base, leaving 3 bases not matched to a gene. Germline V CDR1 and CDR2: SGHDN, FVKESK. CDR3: CASSQEAGLSYEQYF. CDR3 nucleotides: TGTGCCAGCAGCCAAGAAGCGGGGCTTTCCTACGAGCAGTACTTC.

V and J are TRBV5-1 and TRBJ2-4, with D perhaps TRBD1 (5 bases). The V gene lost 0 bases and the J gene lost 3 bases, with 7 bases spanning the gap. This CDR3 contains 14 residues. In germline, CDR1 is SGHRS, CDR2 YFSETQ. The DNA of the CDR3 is TGCGCCAGCAGCTTGGTACAGGTCAAAAACATTCAGTACTTC. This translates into CASSLVQVKNIQYF.

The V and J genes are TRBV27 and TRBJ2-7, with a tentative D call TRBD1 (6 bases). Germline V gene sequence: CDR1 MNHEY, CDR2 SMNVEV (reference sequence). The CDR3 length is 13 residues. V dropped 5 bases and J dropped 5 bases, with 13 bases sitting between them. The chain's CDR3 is CASSLDRLHEQYF. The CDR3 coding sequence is TGTGCCAGCAGTCTCGACAGGCTCCACGAGCAGTACTTC.

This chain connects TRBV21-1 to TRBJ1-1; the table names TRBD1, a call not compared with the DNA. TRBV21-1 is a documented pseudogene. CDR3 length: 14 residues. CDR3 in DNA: TGTGCCATACCCCCCAGGGGCCGGAACACTGAAGCTTTCTTT. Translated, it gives CAIPPRGRNTEAFF.

The CDR3 DNA is TGTGCCAGCAGCTTAGAGAGGACGGCCACCTTGCAGTATTTT. Protein product: CASSLERTATLQYF. The chain links TRBV11-2 to TRBJ2-3, with D unclear. There are 14 residues in the CDR3. Germline CDR1 reads SGHAT; CDR2 reads FQNNGV. V lost 0 bases, J lost 11 bases, and 15 bases lay in between.

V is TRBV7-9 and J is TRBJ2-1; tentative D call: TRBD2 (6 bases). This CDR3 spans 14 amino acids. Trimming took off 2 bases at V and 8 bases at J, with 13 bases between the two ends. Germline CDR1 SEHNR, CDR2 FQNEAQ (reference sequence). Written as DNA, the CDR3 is TGTGCCAGCAGCTTAACTAGCTTCCCGTATGAGCAGTTCTTC. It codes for CASSLTSFPYEQFF.